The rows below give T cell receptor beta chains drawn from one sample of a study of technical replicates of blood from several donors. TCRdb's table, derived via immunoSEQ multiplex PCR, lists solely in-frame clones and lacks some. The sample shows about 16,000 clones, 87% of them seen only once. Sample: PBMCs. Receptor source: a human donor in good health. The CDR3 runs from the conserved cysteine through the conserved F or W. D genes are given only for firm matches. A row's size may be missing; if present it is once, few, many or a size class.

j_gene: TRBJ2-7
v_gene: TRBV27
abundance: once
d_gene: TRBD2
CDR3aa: CASRSGGALYEQYF
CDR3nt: TGTGCCAGCAGATCCGGGGGGGCGCTTTACGAGCAGTACTTC

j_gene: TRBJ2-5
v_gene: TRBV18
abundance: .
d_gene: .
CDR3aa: CASSPSRERGETQYF
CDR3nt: TGTGCCAGCTCACCGTCCAGGGAAAGGGGGGAGACCCAGTACTTC

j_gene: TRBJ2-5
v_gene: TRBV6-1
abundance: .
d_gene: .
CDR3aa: CASKTTSQETQYF
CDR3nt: TGTGCCAGCAAAACGACTAGCCAAGAGACCCAGTACTTC

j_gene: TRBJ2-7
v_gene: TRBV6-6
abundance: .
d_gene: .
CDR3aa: CASTDRRYEQYF
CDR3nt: TGTGCCAGCACCGACAGGAGATACGAGCAGTACTTC

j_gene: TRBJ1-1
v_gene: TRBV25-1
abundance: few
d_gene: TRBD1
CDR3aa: CASSILGTALGEAFF
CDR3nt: TGTGCCAGCAGTATTCTAGGGACAGCTCTTGGGGAAGCTTTCTTT

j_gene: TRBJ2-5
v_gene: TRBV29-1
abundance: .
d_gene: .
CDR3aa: CSVRTDLYGTQYF
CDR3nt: TGCAGCGTTCGGACAGATCTCTATGGGACCCAGTACTTC

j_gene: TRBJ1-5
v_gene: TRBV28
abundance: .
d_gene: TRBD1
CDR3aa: CASSPGQGGSNQPQHF
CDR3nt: TGTGCCAGCAGTCCAGGACAGGGTGGTAGCAATCAGCCCCAGCATTTT

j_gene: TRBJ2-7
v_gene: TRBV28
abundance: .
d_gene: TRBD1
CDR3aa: CASNTGTGVHEQYF
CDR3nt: TGTGCCAGCAACACCGGGACAGGGGTCCACGAGCAGTACTTC

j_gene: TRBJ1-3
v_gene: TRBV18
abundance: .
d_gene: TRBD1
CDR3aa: CASSLTGAGNTIYF
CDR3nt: TGTGCCAGCTCACTCACAGGGGCCGGAAACACCATATATTTT

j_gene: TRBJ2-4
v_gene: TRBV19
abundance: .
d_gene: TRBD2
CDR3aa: CASSRREAGVAKNIQYF
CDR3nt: TGTGCCAGTAGCCGCCGGGAGGCGGGAGTAGCCAAAAACATTCAGTACTTC

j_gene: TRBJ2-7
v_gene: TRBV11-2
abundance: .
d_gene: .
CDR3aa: CASSPTERLGSYEQYF
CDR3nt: TGTGCCAGCAGCCCAACGGAGCGGTTGGGCTCCTACGAGCAGTACTTC

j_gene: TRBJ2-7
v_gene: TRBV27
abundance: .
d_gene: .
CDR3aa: CASSLLQGHSYEQYF
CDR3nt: TGTGCCAGCAGTTTATTGCAGGGCCACTCCTACGAGCAGTACTTC

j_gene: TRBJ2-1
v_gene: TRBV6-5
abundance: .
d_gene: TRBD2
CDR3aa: CASSYALAGGEQFF
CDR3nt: TGTGCCAGCAGTTACGCACTAGCGGGAGGTGAGCAGTTCTTC

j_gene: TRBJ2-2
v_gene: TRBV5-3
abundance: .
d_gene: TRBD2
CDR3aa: CARSTRRLAGYTGELFF
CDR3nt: TGTGCCAGAAGCACCAGAAGACTAGCGGGTTACACCGGGGAGCTGTTTTTT

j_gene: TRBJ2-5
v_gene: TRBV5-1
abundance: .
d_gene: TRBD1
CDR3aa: CASSSTGGSMETQYF
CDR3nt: TGCGCCAGCAGTTCGACAGGGGGGAGTATGGAGACCCAGTACTTC

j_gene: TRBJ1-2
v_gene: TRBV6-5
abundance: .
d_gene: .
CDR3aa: CASRDSQANYGYTF
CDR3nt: TGTGCCAGCAGGGACAGCCAAGCTAACTATGGCTACACCTTC

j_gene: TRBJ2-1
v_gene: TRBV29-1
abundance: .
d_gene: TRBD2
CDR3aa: CSVEEGGTAKEQFF
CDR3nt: TGCAGCGTTGAAGAGGGAGGGACGGCTAAGGAGCAGTTCTTC

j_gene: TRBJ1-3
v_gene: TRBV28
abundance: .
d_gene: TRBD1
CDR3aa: CASRAGTGAGNTIYF
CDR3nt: TGTGCCAGCAGGGCCGGGACAGGGGCAGGAAACACCATATATTTT

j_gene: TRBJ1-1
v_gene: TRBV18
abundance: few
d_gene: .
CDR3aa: CASSLQGWNTEAFF
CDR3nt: TGTGCCAGCTCGCTACAGGGCTGGAACACTGAAGCTTTCTTT

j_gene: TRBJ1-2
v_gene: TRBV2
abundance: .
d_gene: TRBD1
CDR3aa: CASVTGGAVSAVGYTF
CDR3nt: TGTGCCAGCGTTACAGGGGGCGCAGTTTCTGCAGTTGGCTACACCTTC

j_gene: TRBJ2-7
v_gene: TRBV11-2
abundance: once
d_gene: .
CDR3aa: CASSPINRGAYSSYEQYF
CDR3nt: TGTGCCAGCAGCCCTATCAACCGGGGGGCCTACAGCTCCTACGAGCAGTACTTC

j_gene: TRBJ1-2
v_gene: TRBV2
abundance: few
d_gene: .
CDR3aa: CASSQGLGYTF
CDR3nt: TGTGCCAGCAGTCAGGGGCTCGGCTACACCTTC

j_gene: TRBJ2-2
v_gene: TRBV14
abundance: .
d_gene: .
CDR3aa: CASSQDWSTGELFF
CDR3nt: TGTGCCAGCAGCCAAGATTGGAGCACCGGGGAGCTGTTTTTT